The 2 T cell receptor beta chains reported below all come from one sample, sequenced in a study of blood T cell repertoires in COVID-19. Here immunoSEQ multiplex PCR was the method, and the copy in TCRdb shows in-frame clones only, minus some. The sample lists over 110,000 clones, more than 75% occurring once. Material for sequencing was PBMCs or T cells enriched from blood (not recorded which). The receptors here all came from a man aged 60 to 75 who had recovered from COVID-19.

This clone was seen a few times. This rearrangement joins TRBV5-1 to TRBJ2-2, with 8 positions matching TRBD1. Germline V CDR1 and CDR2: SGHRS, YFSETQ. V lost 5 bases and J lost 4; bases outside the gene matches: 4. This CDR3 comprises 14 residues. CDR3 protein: CASRGTGFTGELFF. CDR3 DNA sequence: TGCGCCAGCAGAGGGACAGGATTCACCGGGGAGCTGTTTTTT.

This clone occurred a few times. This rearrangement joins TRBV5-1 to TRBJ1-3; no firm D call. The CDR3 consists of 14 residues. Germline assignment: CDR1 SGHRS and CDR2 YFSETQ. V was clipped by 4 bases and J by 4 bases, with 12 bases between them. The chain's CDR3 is CASSLHSTGNTIYF. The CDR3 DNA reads TGCGCCAGCAGCCTACACAGCACCGGAAACACCATATATTTT.